The 27 T cell receptor beta chains presented below share a single source sample, sequenced in a study of T cell responses to AZD1222 COVID-19 vaccine. Sequenced by immunoSEQ multiplex PCR; TCRdb stores in-frame clones only, minus some. The sample carries around 220,000 clones, about 95% recorded once. This specimen was peripheral blood, taken 28 days after the second dose of the MenACWY control vaccine. These TCRs come from an adult who received the MenACWY meningococcal vaccine as a control.

The V gene is TRBV4-3, the J gene TRBJ2-3; 9 bases align to TRBD1. CDR3 size: 16 residues. The V segment lost 4 bases and the J segment 2 bases; nucleotides outside the gene matches: 7. Germline CDR1 LGHNA, CDR2 YSLEER. This CDR3 reads CASSPLGQGYTDTQYF. The CDR3 region has the DNA TGCGCCAGCAGCCCCTTGGGACAGGGATACACAGATACGCAGTATTTT.

The chain employs TRBV19 and TRBJ1-2; unclear D gene. Trimming took off 3 bases at V and 8 bases at J, with 19 bases between the two ends. The CDR3 is 15 residues long. Germline CDR1 and CDR2: LNHDA and SQIVND (reference sequence). Written as DNA, the CDR3 is TGTGCCAGTAGTATCGATACGGGGAGAATGTTGGGCTACACCTTC. This gives the protein CASSIDTGRMLGYTF.

The chain is built from TRBV7-9 and TRBJ2-5; TRBD2 agrees at 7 bases. The germline gives CDR1 SEHNR, CDR2 FQNEAQ (reference sequence). After removal of 3 bases from V and 3 bases from J, the junction contained 1 base not matched to a gene. The CDR3 sequence is 13 residues long. DNA of the CDR3: TGTGCCAGCAGCTTCCTAGCGGAAGAGACCCAGTACTTC. Translated, it gives CASSFLAEETQYF.

V and J are TRBV6-2 or TRBV6-3 and TRBJ2-1, with a weak D call TRBD2 (6 bases). V was pared by 4 bases and J by 4 bases, with 8 bases between. The CDR3 loop spans 13 amino acids. From germline, CDR1 is MNHEY and CDR2 SVGEGT. CDR3 nucleotide sequence: TGTGCCAGCAGTTTGACTAGATACAATGAGCAGTTCTTC. Translating gives CASSLTRYNEQFF.

The chain carries TRBV28 and TRBJ2-7, with a weak D call TRBD1 (5 bases). Trimming stripped 7 bases from V and 6 bases from J, with 13 bases between. CDR1 is MDHEN and CDR2 is SYDVKM in the germline V gene. The CDR3 has 12 amino acids. CDR3 bases: TGTGCCAGCAACAGTCCAGGGTTCGAGCAGTACTTC. This codes for CASNSPGFEQYF.

The J gene is TRBJ2-7, the V gene TRBV6-1; unclear D gene. Trimming removed 2 bases at V and 9 bases at J, with 11 bases between. Germline V gene data show CDR1 as MNHNS and CDR2 as SASEGT. This CDR3 spans 12 amino acids. The CDR3 loop reads CASSEMARGQYF. CDR3 nucleotide sequence: TGTGCCAGCAGTGAAATGGCCAGAGGGCAGTACTTC.

The V call is TRBV9, the J call TRBJ2-4, with no clear D. Per germline, CDR1 SGDLS and CDR2 YYNGEE. The V and J ends lost 0 bases and 6 bases respectively, with 7 bases between them. The CDR3 length is 13 residues. The CDR3 protein is CASSVGSRNIQYF. CDR3 bases: TGTGCCAGCAGCGTAGGTAGCAGAAACATTCAGTACTTC.

V usage is TRBV10-3 and J usage is TRBJ1-5, with TRBD1 identical over 12 bases. Germline loops: CDR1 ENHRY, CDR2 SYGVKD. CDR3 length: 18 residues. V gave up 7 bases and J gave up 2 bases; unmatched junction bases: 12. The CDR3 nucleotides read TGTGCCATCATGGGAGCGGGACAGGGGGCTTCAGGCAATCAGCCCCAGCATTTT. It codes for CAIMGAGQGASGNQPQHF.

V usage is TRBV7-9 and J usage is TRBJ2-5; TRBD1 or TRBD2 may be the D gene (5 bases each). The V end was cut by 11 bases, the J end by 1 base, with 20 bases between. Germline V gives CDR1 SEHNR, CDR2 FQNEAQ (reference sequence). This CDR3 comprises 15 residues. CDR3 coding DNA: TGTGCCTGCCGAGGGGCGAGGCTGGGCCAAGAGACCCAGTACTTC. Encoded protein: CACRGARLGQETQYF.

The rearrangement links TRBV19 to TRBJ1-2, with 10 bases matching TRBD1. With V trimmed by 6 bases and J by 6 bases, 22 bases remained unmatched. Germline V gene lookup returns CDR1 LNHDA and CDR2 SQIVND (reference sequence). CDR3 length equals 19 residues. The CDR3 DNA reads as TGTGCCAGTAGCTCCCCCCAGGGACAGGGGAACGGGACTGGACATGGCTACACCTTC. This sequence encodes CASSSPQGQGNGTGHGYTF.

This chain uses TRBV7-7 with TRBJ2-2, with D perhaps TRBD2 (6 bases). The germline V gene encodes CDR1 SSHAT and CDR2 FNYEAQ (reference sequence). V was shortened by 5 bases and J by 2 bases, with 12 bases between the two germline ends. CDR3 length: 15 amino acids. CDR3 in amino acids: CASSPGTFNTGELFF. The CDR3 DNA is TGTGCCAGCAGCCCAGGGACTTTCAACACCGGGGAGCTGTTTTTT.

As concerns this clone: The sample contains more than one DNA sequence encoding this CDR3. This chain uses TRBV6-5 with TRBJ2-7; D is perhaps TRBD2 (5 bases). The germline V gene encodes CDR1 MNHEY and CDR2 SVGAGI. This CDR3 region has 13 residues. The V end was cut by 0 bases, the J end by 3 bases, with 6 bases between. CDR3 sequence (DNA): TGTGCCAGCAGTTACTCAGGGAGCTACGAGCAGTACTTC. Protein sequence: CASSYSGSYEQYF.

The J gene is TRBJ1-1, the V gene TRBV29-1; D uncertain. The CDR3 sequence is 11 residues long. Trimming shortened V by 6 bases and J by 0 bases, and 5 bases separated the two germline ends. CDR1 is SQVTM, CDR2 ANQGSEA, per germline. CDR3 loop: CSVALNTEAFF. In DNA form, the CDR3 reads TGCAGCGTAGCTCTGAACACTGAAGCTTTCTTT. Full variable domain (outside the CDR3, taken from reference TRBV29-1 and TRBJ1-1): SAVISQKPSRDICQRGTSLTIQCQVDSQVTMMFWYRQQPGQSLTLIATANQGSEATYESGFVIDKFPISRPNLTFSTLTVSNMSPEDSSIYLCSVALNTEAFFGQGTRLTVV.

The chain combines TRBV9 with TRBJ2-5; 15 nucleotides match TRBD2. J gave up 0 bases and V 3 bases, and 6 bases lay outside the gene matches. The CDR3 runs 18 residues. Germline V gives CDR1 SGDLS, CDR2 YYNGEE. The CDR3 region is CASSDGTSGGTYQETQYF. CDR3 sequence (DNA): TGTGCCAGCAGCGATGGGACTAGCGGGGGGACCTACCAAGAGACCCAGTACTTC.

The chain is built from TRBV9 and TRBJ1-2; perhaps TRBD1 as D (6 bases). Trimming removed 0 bases at V and 3 bases at J, with 12 bases between. Germline lookup yields CDR1 SGDLS and CDR2 YYNGEE. The CDR3 has 15 residues. The CDR3 is CASSVAGGPDYGYTF. Here the CDR3 DNA reads TGTGCCAGCAGCGTAGCCGGGGGGCCCGACTATGGCTACACCTTC. Using reference TRBV9 and TRBJ1-2 for the parts outside the CDR3, the full variable domain is DSGVTQTPKHLITATGQRVTLRCSPRSGDLSVYWYQQSLDQGLQFLIQYYNGEERAKGNILERFSAQQFPDLHSELNLSSLELGDSALYFCASSVAGGPDYGYTFGSGTRLTVV.

The rearrangement joins TRBV7-2 to TRBJ1-2, with TRBD1 matching 9 bases. The V and J ends lost 8 bases and 4 bases, in that order; junction bases with no gene match: 8. Germline V gives CDR1 SGHTA, CDR2 FQGNSA. CDR3 length: 14 residues. The CDR3 region is CASGPGTGIYGYTF. The CDR3 DNA reads TGTGCCAGCGGCCCTGGGACAGGGATCTATGGCTACACCTTC.

The chain recombines TRBV3-1 (or the pseudogene TRBV3-2) with TRBJ2-7; TRBD1 matches at 7 bases. J was trimmed by 2 bases and V by 1 base; bases with no gene match: 5. The germline V gene encodes CDR1 LGHDT and CDR2 YNNKEL (reference sequence). The CDR3 runs 15 residues. The CDR3 loop reads CASSQAGTAPYEQYF. DNA of the CDR3: TGTGCCAGCAGCCAAGCCGGGACAGCCCCCTACGAGCAGTACTTC.

This chain links TRBV5-1 with TRBJ1-1, with 11 bases aligning to TRBD1. The CDR3 consists of 16 residues. The germline CDR1 and CDR2 sequences are SGHRS and YFSETQ. After removal of 3 bases from V and 5 bases from J, the junction contained 9 bases not matched to a gene. The CDR3 sequence: CASSSGTGGRRTEAFF. The CDR3 bases are TGCGCCAGCAGCTCCGGGACAGGGGGTCGGCGGACTGAAGCTTTCTTT.

V and J are TRBV6-5 and TRBJ1-1; no firm D call. V dropped 6 bases and J dropped 1 base, with 3 bases sitting between them. Germline V gene lookup returns CDR1 MNHEY and CDR2 SVGAGI. This CDR3 region has 11 residues. The CDR3, as DNA: TGTGCCAGCAGAAAGAACACTGAAGCTTTCTTT. Encoded protein: CASRKNTEAFF.

The V call is TRBV6-5, the J call TRBJ2-2, with D uncertain. This CDR3 spans 15 amino acids. From germline, CDR1 is MNHEY and CDR2 SVGAGI. The germline V and J ends were trimmed by 7 bases and 5 bases, with 17 bases remaining between them. The CDR3 nucleotides read TGTGCCAGCAAGGAAGTCAGGCATGTAACCGGGGAGCTGTTTTTT. Translated: CASKEVRHVTGELFF.

The rearrangement links TRBV4-2 to TRBJ2-7; D may correspond to TRBD1 or TRBD2 (5 bases each). The CDR3 consists of 16 residues. CDR1 LGHNA and CDR2 YNFKEQ come from the germline V gene. V was trimmed by 4 bases and J by 2 bases, leaving 18 bases between them. The CDR3 DNA sequence: TGTGCCAGCAGCCCCGGGGAGAGGGTAGGGGCCTACGAGCAGTACTTC. Protein: CASSPGERVGAYEQYF.

The CDR3 loop is CASSPLQGADYGYTF. CDR3 in DNA: TGTGCCAGCTCACCACTTCAGGGCGCGGACTATGGCTACACCTTC. The chain recombines TRBV18 with TRBJ1-2, with D possibly matching TRBD1 (5 bases). V was cut by 1 base and J by 3 bases, with 12 bases left in between. Per the germline V gene, CDR1 is KGHSH and CDR2 is LQKENI. The CDR3 sequence is 15 residues long.

This chain joins TRBV6-5 and TRBJ2-1, with 9 positions matching TRBD2. Germline V gene lookup returns CDR1 MNHEY and CDR2 SVGAGI. J gave up 15 bases and V 10 bases, and 10 bases lay outside the gene matches. The CDR3 totals 11 residues. Here the CDR3 DNA reads TGTGCCACCGGGACTAGCCGGAATTGGTTCTTC. Translation: CATGTSRNWFF.

The CDR3 loop reads CASSILGPNTEAFF. The CDR3, as DNA: TGTGCCAGCAGTATATTGGGACCGAACACTGAAGCTTTCTTT. The chain combines TRBV27 with TRBJ1-1, with D possibly being TRBD1 (5 bases). V lost 5 bases and J 1 base, leaving 11 bases between the germline ends. CDR3 length: 14 residues. Germline V CDR1 and CDR2: MNHEY, SMNVEV (reference sequence).

This chain joins TRBV5-6 and TRBJ2-7; D remains ambiguous. V was cut by 0 bases and J by 6 bases, with 4 bases left in between. Germline V gene data show CDR1 as SGHDT and CDR2 as YYEEEE. The CDR3 has 11 amino acids. CDR3 in DNA: TGTGCCAGCAGCTTGGAGCGCGAGCAGTACTTC. Residues: CASSLEREQYF.

V usage is TRBV6-1 and J usage is TRBJ1-1, with D possibly matching TRBD1 (6 bases). V was shortened by 3 bases and J by 4 bases, with 9 bases between the two germline ends. Germline loops: CDR1 MNHNS, CDR2 SASEGT. CDR3 length equals 13 residues. CDR3 residues: CASSEAQGTEAFF. The DNA of the CDR3 is TGTGCCAGCAGTGAGGCACAGGGCACTGAAGCTTTCTTT.

This chain connects TRBV6-1 to TRBJ1-2, with D tentatively TRBD1 (5 bases). The CDR3 consists of 16 residues. The germline CDR1 and CDR2 sequences are MNHNS and SASEGT. Trimming stripped 1 base from V and 7 bases from J, with 19 bases between. The CDR3 loop is CASSEGSRREQGGYTF. CDR3 sequence (DNA): TGTGCCAGCAGTGAAGGGTCCCGGCGCGAGCAGGGTGGCTACACCTTC.